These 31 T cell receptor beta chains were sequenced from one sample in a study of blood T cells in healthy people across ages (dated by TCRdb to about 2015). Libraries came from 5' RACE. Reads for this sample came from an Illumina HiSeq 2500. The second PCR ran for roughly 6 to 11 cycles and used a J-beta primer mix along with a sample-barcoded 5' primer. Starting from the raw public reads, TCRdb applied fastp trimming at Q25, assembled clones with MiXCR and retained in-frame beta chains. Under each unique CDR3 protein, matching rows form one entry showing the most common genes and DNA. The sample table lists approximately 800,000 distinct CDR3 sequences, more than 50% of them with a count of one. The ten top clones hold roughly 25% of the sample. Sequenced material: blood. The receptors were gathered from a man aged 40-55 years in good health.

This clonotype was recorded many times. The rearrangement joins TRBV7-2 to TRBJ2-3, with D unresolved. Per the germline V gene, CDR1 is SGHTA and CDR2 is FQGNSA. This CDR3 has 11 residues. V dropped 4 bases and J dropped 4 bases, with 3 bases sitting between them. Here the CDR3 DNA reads TGTGCCAGCAGCTCCTCAGATACGCAGTATTTT. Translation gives CASSSSDTQYF.

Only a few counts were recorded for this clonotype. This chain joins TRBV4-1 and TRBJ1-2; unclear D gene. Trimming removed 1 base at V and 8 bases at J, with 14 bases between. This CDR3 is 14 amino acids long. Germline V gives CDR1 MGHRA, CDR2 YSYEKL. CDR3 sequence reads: CASSQANWGAGYTF. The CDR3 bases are TGCGCCAGCAGCCAAGCCAATTGGGGTGCCGGCTACACCTTC.

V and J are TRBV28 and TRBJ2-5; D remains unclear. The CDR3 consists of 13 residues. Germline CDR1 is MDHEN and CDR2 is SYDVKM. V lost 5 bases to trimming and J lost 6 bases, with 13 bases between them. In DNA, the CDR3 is TGTGCCAGCAGTATAGGACGTGCTAAGACCCAGTACTTC. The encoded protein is CASSIGRAKTQYF.

The CDR3 DNA reads as TGCGCCAGCAAATTTGCGGGTAACAGGGGTGTCTCTGGGGCCAACGTCCTGACTTTC. Protein product: CASKFAGNRGVSGANVLTF. The chain couples TRBV10-1 to TRBJ2-6; TRBD1 agrees at 7 bases. CDR1 WNHNN and CDR2 SYGVQD come from the germline V gene (reference sequence). This CDR3 spans 19 amino acids. Trimming at V came to 7 bases and at J to 0 bases, leaving 15 bases not matched to a gene.

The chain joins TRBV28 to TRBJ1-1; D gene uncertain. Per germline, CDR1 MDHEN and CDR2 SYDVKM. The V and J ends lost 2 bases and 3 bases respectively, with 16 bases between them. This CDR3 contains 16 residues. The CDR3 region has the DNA TGTGCCAGCAGTTTAAGGTCACGGTCCAGAGACACTGAAGCTTTCTTT. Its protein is CASSLRSRSRDTEAFF.

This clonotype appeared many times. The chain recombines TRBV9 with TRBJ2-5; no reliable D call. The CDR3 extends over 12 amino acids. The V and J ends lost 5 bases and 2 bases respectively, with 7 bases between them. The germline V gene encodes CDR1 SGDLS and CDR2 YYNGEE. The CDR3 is CASSVGQETQYF. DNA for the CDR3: TGTGCCAGCAGTGTTGGACAAGAGACCCAGTACTTC.

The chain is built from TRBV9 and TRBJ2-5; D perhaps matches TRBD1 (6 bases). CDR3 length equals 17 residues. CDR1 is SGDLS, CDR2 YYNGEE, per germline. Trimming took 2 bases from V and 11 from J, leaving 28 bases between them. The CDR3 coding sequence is TGTGCCAGCAGCGTTGGGGTCGACACAGGGATATACAATGAGCAGTACTTC. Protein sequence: CASSVGVDTGIYNEQYF. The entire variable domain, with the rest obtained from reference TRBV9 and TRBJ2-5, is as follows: DSGVTQTPKHLITATGQRVTLRCSPRSGDLSVYWYQQSLDQGLQFLIQYYNGEERAKGNILERFSAQQFPDLHSELNLSSLELGDSALYFCASSVGVDTGIYNEQYFGPGTRLLVL.

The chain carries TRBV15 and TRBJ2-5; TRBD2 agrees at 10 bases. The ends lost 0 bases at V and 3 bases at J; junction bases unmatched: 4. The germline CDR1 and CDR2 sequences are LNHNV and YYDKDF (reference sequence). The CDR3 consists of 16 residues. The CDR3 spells CATSRDGLAGEETQYF. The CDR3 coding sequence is TGTGCCACCAGCAGAGATGGTCTAGCGGGAGAAGAGACCCAGTACTTC.

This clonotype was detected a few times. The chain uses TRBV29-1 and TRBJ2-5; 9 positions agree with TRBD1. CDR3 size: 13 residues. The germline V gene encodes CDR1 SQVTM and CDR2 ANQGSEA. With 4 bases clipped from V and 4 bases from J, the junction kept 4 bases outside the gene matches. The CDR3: CSVAGTGRETQYF. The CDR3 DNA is TGCAGCGTTGCCGGGACAGGGCGAGAGACCCAGTACTTC.

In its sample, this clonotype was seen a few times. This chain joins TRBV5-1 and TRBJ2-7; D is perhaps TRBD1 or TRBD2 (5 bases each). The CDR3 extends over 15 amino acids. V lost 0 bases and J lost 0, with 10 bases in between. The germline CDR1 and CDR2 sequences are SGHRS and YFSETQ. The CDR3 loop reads CASSLEPGTSYEQYF. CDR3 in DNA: TGCGCCAGCAGCTTGGAACCCGGGACCTCCTACGAGCAGTACTTC.

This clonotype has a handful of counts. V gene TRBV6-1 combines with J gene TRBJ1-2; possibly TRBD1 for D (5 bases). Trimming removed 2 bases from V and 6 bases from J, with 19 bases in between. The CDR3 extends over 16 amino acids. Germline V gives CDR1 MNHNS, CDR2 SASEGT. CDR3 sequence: CASSEIPSVGEHGYTF. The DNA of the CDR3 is TGTGCCAGCAGTGAAATCCCCAGTGTAGGGGAACATGGCTACACCTTC.

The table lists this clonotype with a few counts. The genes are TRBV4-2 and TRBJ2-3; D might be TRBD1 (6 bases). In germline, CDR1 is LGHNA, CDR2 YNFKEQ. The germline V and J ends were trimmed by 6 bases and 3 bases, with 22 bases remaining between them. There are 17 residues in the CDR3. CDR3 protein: CASRSRIAQGVTDTQYF. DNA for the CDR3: TGTGCCAGCAGATCTCGCATAGCACAGGGAGTGACAGATACGCAGTATTTT.

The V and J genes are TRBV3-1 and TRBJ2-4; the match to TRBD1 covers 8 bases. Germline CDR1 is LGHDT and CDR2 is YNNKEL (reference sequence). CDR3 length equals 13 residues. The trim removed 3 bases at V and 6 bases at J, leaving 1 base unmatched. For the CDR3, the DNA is TGTGCCAGCAGCCACGGACAGGGAAACATTCAGTACTTC. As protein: CASSHGQGNIQYF.

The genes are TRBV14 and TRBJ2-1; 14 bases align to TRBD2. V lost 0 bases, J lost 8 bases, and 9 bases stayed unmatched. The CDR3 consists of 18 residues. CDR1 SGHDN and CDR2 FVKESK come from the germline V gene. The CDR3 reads CASSQEGGLAGVIDEQFF. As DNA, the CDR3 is TGTGCCAGCAGCCAAGAAGGGGGACTAGCGGGAGTAATCGATGAGCAGTTCTTC.

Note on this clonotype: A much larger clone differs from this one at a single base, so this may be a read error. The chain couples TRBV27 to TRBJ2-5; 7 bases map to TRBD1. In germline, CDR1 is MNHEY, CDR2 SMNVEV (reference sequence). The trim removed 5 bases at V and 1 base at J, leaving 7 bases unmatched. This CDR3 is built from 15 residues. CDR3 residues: CASSPGTVSQETQYF. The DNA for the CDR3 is TGTGCCAGCAGTCCCGGGACAGTAAGCCAAGAGACCCAGTACTTC.

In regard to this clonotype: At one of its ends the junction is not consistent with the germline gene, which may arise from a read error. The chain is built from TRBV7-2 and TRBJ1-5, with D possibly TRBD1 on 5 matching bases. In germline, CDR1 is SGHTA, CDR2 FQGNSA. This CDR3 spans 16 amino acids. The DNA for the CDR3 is TGTGCCAGCAGCTTAGACGGGAGGGGCTACAATGAGCCCCAGCATTTT. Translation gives CASSLDGRGYNEPQHF.

The CDR3, as DNA: TGTGCCATCAGAGAGGACAGGAGCTATGGCTACACCTTC. Amino acid sequence: CAIREDRSYGYTF. The chain links TRBV10-3 to TRBJ1-2; TRBD1 matches 7 bases. The CDR3 consists of 13 residues. The trim removed 6 bases at V and 4 bases at J, leaving 5 bases unmatched. CDR1 and CDR2 (germline): ENHRY, SYGVKD.

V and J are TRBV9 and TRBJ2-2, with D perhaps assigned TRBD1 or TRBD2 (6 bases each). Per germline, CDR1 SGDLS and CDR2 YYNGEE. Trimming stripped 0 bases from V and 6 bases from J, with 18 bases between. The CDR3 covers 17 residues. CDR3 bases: TGTGCCAGCAGCGTAGCTAATCCGGGGGCGCGAGCCGGGGAGCTGTTTTTT. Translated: CASSVANPGARAGELFF. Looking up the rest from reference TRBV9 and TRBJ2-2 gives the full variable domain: DSGVTQTPKHLITATGQRVTLRCSPRSGDLSVYWYQQSLDQGLQFLIQYYNGEERAKGNILERFSAQQFPDLHSELNLSSLELGDSALYFCASSVANPGARAGELFFGEGSRLTVL.

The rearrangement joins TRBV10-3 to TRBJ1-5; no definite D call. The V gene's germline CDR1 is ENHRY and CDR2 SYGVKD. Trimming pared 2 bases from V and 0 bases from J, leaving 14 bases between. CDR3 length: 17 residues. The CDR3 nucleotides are TGTGCCATCAGTGAGAGTCCCCTCTCTACTAGCAATCAGCCCCAGCATTTT. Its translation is CAISESPLSTSNQPQHF.

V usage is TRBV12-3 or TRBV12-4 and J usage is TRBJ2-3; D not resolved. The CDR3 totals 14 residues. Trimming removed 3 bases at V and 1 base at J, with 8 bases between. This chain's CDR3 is CASSFSPRTDTQYF. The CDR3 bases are TGTGCCAGCAGTTTTAGCCCTCGCACAGATACGCAGTATTTT.

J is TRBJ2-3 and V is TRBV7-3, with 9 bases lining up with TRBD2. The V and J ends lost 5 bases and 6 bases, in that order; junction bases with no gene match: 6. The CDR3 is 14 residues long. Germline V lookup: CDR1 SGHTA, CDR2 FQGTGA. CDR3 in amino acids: CASSEGLAWDTQYF. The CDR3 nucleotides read TGTGCCAGCAGCGAGGGACTAGCTTGGGATACGCAGTATTTT.

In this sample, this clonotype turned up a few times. DNA for the CDR3: TGTGCCAGCAGTTTAACCAGCGGATACGAAGAGACCCAGTACTTC. Translating it yields CASSLTSGYEETQYF. The gene calls are TRBV28 and TRBJ2-5; tentatively, D is TRBD2 (5 bases). Per germline, CDR1 MDHEN and CDR2 SYDVKM. V lost 2 bases, J lost 3 bases, and 13 bases lay in between. The CDR3 spans 15 residues.

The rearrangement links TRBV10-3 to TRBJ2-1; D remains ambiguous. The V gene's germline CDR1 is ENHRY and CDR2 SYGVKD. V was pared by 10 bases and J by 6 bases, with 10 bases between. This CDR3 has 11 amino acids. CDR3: CATSSVNEQFF. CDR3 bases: TGTGCCACCTCTAGTGTCAATGAGCAGTTCTTC.

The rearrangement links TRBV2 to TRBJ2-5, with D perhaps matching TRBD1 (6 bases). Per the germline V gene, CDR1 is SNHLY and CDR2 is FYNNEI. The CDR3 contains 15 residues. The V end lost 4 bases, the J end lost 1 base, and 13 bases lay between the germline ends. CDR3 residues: CASSGGRGRQETQYF. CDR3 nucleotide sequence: TGTGCCAGCAGTGGGGGGCGCGGACGCCAAGAGACCCAGTACTTC.

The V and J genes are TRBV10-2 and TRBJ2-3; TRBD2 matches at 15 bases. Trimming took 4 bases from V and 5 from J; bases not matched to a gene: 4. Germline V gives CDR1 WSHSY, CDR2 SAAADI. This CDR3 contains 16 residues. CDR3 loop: CASSGTSGRARDTQYF. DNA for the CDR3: TGCGCCAGCAGTGGGACTAGCGGGAGGGCCAGAGATACGCAGTATTTT.

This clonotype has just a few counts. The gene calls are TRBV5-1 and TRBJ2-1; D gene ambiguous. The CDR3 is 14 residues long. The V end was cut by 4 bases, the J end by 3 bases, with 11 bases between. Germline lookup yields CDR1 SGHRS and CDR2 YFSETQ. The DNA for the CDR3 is TGCGCCAGCAGCGTAGTATCCTACTACAATGAGCAGTTCTTC. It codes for CASSVVSYYNEQFF.

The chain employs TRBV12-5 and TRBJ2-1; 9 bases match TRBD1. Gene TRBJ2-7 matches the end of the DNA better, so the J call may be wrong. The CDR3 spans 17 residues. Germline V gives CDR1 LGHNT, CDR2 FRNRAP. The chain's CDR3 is CASGQTRTGVSYNEQYF. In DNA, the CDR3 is TGTGCTAGTGGACAAACTCGGACAGGGGTCTCCTACAATGAGCAGTACTTC.

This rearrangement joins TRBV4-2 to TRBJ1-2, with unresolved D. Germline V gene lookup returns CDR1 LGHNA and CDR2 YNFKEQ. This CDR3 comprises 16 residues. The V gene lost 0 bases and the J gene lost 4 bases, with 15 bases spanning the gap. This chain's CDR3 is CASSQDAASRSYGYTF. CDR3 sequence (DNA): TGTGCCAGCAGCCAAGATGCTGCCAGTAGGTCCTATGGCTACACCTTC.

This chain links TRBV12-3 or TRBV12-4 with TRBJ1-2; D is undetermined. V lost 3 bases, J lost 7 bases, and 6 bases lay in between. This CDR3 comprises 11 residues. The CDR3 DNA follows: TGTGCCAGCAGTTTGGGTTTTGGCTACACCTTC. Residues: CASSLGFGYTF.

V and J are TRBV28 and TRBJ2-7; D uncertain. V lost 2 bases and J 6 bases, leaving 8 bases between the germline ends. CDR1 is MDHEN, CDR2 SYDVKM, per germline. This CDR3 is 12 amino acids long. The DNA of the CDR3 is TGTGCCAGCAGTTTAATACGTGGCGAGCAGTACTTC. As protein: CASSLIRGEQYF.

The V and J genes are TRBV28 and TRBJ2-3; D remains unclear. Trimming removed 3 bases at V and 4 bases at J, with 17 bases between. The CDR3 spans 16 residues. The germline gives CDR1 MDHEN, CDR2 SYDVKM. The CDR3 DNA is TGTGCCAGCAGTTTCGCCAATCGGTTGGAGCCAGATACGCAGTATTTT. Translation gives CASSFANRLEPDTQYF.